The 24 T cell receptor beta chains below were found in one sample sequenced in a study of blood T cell repertoires in COVID-19. Sequencing was performed with immunoSEQ multiplex PCR; in TCRdb, only in-frame clones are kept and a portion is missing. The data contain 200,000 to 250,000 clones, approximately 80% of them singletons. The material sequenced was PBMCs or T cells enriched from blood (not recorded which). These receptors came from a woman aged 60-75 years who had recovered from COVID-19.

V is TRBV15 and J is TRBJ2-5; 9 bases align to TRBD1. Trimming took 1 base from V and 1 from J; bases not matched to a gene: 10. Germline CDR1 is LNHNV and CDR2 is YYDKDF (reference sequence). The CDR3 has 18 amino acids. The CDR3 DNA is TGTGCCACCAGCAGAGGGGGCGGGACAGGGCGATCCCAAGAGACCCAGTACTTC. Translated, it gives CATSRGGGTGRSQETQYF.

The rearrangement joins TRBV19 to TRBJ1-2; D gene uncertain. The germline CDR1 and CDR2 sequences are LNHDA and SQIVND (reference sequence). V dropped 10 bases and J dropped 2 bases, with 17 bases sitting between them. The CDR3 loop spans 14 amino acids. CDR3 protein: CATLAAAPNYGYTF. In nucleotides, the CDR3 is TGTGCCACCCTGGCCGCAGCGCCAAACTATGGCTACACCTTC.

The chain couples TRBV5-4 to TRBJ1-1; 7 nucleotides match TRBD1. The V and J ends lost 2 bases and 5 bases, in that order; junction bases with no gene match: 12. CDR1 and CDR2 from the germline V gene are SGHNT and YYREEE (reference sequence). The CDR3 consists of 16 residues. CDR3 amino acids: CASSFGDRVWGTEAFF. CDR3 DNA: TGTGCCAGCAGCTTTGGTGACAGGGTATGGGGGACTGAAGCTTTCTTT. Drawing the rest from reference TRBV5-4 and TRBJ1-1, the complete variable domain is ETGVTQSPTHLIKTRGQQVTLRCSSQSGHNTVSWYQQALGQGPQFIFQYYREEENGRGNFPPRFSGLQFPNYSSELNVNALELDDSALYLCASSFGDRVWGTEAFFGQGTRLTVV.

A single count supports this clone. The V gene is TRBV7-2, the J gene TRBJ2-7; 10 nucleotides align to TRBD1. The germline V gene has CDR1 SGHTA and CDR2 FQGNSA. CDR3 size: 15 residues. J gave up 3 bases and V 5 bases, and 7 bases lay outside the gene matches. The CDR3 region has the DNA TGTGCCAGCAGCCCCGGGACAGGGGACTACTACGAGCAGTACTTC. Protein sequence: CASSPGTGDYYEQYF.

This clone was recorded once. CDR3 in DNA: TGTGCCTGGAGATCGAGACAGGGGATTAAAATTGGCCTATACAATGAGCAGTTCTTC. It translates to CAWRSRQGIKIGLYNEQFF. This chain links TRBV30 with TRBJ2-1; 8 bases map to TRBD1. Trimming at V came to 3 bases and at J to 4 bases, leaving 20 bases not matched to a gene. The CDR3 consists of 19 residues. Germline CDR1 GTSNPN, CDR2 SVGIG (reference sequence).

The chain is built from TRBV11-2 and TRBJ1-6, with D uncertain. Trimming left V 3 bases short and J 7 bases short, with 13 bases between. The V gene's germline CDR1 is SGHAT and CDR2 FQNNGV. CDR3 length equals 15 residues. CDR3 sequence: CASSFPGTRNSPLHF. CDR3 DNA: TGTGCCAGCAGCTTTCCAGGAACGAGAAATTCACCCCTCCACTTT.

For the CDR3, the DNA is TGTGCCAGCAGCCCCGCGCCGGCAGGGGGCTTCAACACTGAAGCTTTCTTT. Protein product: CASSPAPAGGFNTEAFF. The rearrangement uses TRBV7-9 and TRBJ1-1; 8 nucleotides match TRBD1. Germline V lookup: CDR1 SEHNR, CDR2 FQNEAQ (reference sequence). J was trimmed by 2 bases and V by 5 bases; bases with no gene match: 13. The CDR3 is made up of 17 amino acids.

The chain links TRBV5-1 to TRBJ1-1; tentatively, D is TRBD1 (5 bases). Germline V CDR1 and CDR2: SGHRS, YFSETQ. The CDR3 is 14 amino acids. The V and J ends lost 4 bases and 0 bases respectively, with 10 bases between them. Here the CDR3 reads CASSTDSVNTEAFF. CDR3 sequence (DNA): TGCGCCAGCAGCACCGACAGCGTGAACACTGAAGCTTTCTTT.

In this sample, this clone turned up once. The genes are TRBV27 and TRBJ2-2, with 12 bases matching TRBD2. Germline V lookup: CDR1 MNHEY, CDR2 SMNVEV (reference sequence). J gave up 6 bases and V 7 bases, and 24 bases lay outside the gene matches. The CDR3 contains 21 residues. The CDR3 DNA is TGTGCCAGCAATTCCCTTCGGCCTAGCGGGGGGGCCCCCTTTGGGGCCGGGGAGCTGTTTTTT. Encoded protein: CASNSLRPSGGAPFGAGELFF.

The chain has TRBV7-9 and TRBJ2-3, with TRBD1 matching over 8 bases. From germline, CDR1 is SEHNR and CDR2 FQNEAQ (reference sequence). The trim removed 5 bases at V and 4 bases at J, leaving 5 bases unmatched. This CDR3 is 14 amino acids long. The CDR3 DNA follows: TGTGCCAGCAGCCTGACAGGGGACGCAGATACGCAGTATTTT. This sequence encodes CASSLTGDADTQYF.

The rearrangement uses TRBV7-9 and TRBJ1-1, with D tentatively TRBD1 (5 bases). This CDR3 has 15 amino acids. The germline V gene has CDR1 SEHNR and CDR2 FQNEAQ (reference sequence). The V end lost 1 base, the J end lost 6 bases, and 15 bases lay between the germline ends. In DNA form, the CDR3 reads TGTGCCAGCAGCTTAGGGGCGGAGGGGCACGCTGAAGCTTTCTTT. It specifies CASSLGAEGHAEAFF.

This chain joins TRBV13 and TRBJ2-7, with TRBD1 identical over 7 bases. With 4 bases clipped from V and 7 bases from J, the junction kept 7 bases outside the gene matches. Per germline, CDR1 PRHDT and CDR2 FYEKMQ (reference sequence). The CDR3 contains 13 residues. The CDR3 DNA reads as TGTGCCAGCAGCTCCACAGGGGCTGGTGAGCAGTACTTC. It codes for CASSSTGAGEQYF. The whole variable domain, filled in from reference TRBV13 and TRBJ2-7, reads AAGVIQSPRHLIKEKRETATLKCYPIPRHDTVYWYQQGPGQDPQFLISFYEKMQSDKGSIPDRFSAQQFSDYHSELNMSSLELGDSALYFCASSSTGAGEQYFGPGTRLTVT.

This clone has a single count. J is TRBJ1-4 and V is TRBV19, with a weak D call TRBD1 (6 bases). Germline V gene lookup returns CDR1 LNHDA and CDR2 SQIVND (reference sequence). The length of the CDR3 is 15 residues. Trimming cost V 5 bases and J 1 base, with 11 bases left between them. CDR3 loop: CASSRWTVTNEKLFF. As DNA, the CDR3 is TGTGCCAGTAGTCGATGGACAGTAACTAATGAAAAACTGTTTTTT.

The genes are TRBV6-5 and TRBJ1-5, with 7 bases fitting TRBD1. The V gene's germline CDR1 is MNHEY and CDR2 SVGAGI. The CDR3 length is 14 residues. With V trimmed by 5 bases and J by 5 bases, 6 bases remained unmatched. The CDR3 nucleotides read TGTGCCAGCAGTCAGATCACAGGGGATCAGCCCCAGCATTTT. This translates into CASSQITGDQPQHF.

This clone has just a few counts. CDR3 bases: TGTGCCAGCAGCTTAGGACAGGGGAAGGGTCAGCCCCAGCATTTT. Protein product: CASSLGQGKGQPQHF. The chain carries TRBV7-2 and TRBJ1-5, with TRBD1 identical over 8 bases. The CDR3 has 15 amino acids. Germline CDR1 reads SGHTA; CDR2 reads FQGNSA. The V segment lost 1 base and the J segment 6 bases; nucleotides outside the gene matches: 5.

This chain links TRBV7-2 with TRBJ2-1; 9 bases line up with TRBD2. Germline CDR1 is SGHTA and CDR2 is FQGNSA. The CDR3 spans 16 residues. Trimming cost V 3 bases and J 8 bases; bases outside gene matches: 11. The CDR3 loop reads CASSFLAGSNKDEQFF. The DNA for the CDR3 is TGTGCCAGCAGCTTTCTAGCGGGATCGAACAAGGATGAGCAGTTCTTC.

The rearrangement joins TRBV3-1 (or the pseudogene TRBV3-2) to TRBJ2-1; possibly TRBD2 for D (6 bases). In germline, CDR1 is LGHDT, CDR2 YNNKEL (reference sequence). This CDR3 region has 14 residues. The V and J ends lost 7 bases and 8 bases respectively, with 18 bases between them. CDR3 sequence reads: CASTGLGETYEQFF. The CDR3 DNA reads TGTGCCAGCACGGGACTCGGGGAAACCTATGAGCAGTTCTTC.

The chain is built from TRBV2 and TRBJ1-1; D is perhaps TRBD1 (5 bases). Germline V gene lookup returns CDR1 SNHLY and CDR2 FYNNEI. The CDR3 has 13 amino acids. The germline V and J ends were trimmed by 6 bases and 5 bases, with 13 bases remaining between them. CDR3 region: CASSIWGGTEAFF. The DNA of the CDR3 is TGTGCCAGCAGCATTTGGGGGGGTACTGAAGCTTTCTTT.

The V gene is TRBV7-9, the J gene TRBJ1-5, with TRBD1 matching 9 bases. J was trimmed by 8 bases and V by 5 bases; bases with no gene match: 7. Germline V gene lookup returns CDR1 SEHNR and CDR2 FQNEAQ (reference sequence). CDR3 length equals 14 residues. CDR3 amino acids: CASSQGRTGEPQHF. As DNA, the CDR3 is TGTGCCAGCAGCCAAGGACGGACAGGGGAGCCCCAGCATTTT.

The chain carries TRBV7-6 and TRBJ1-1; D possibly corresponds to TRBD1 (5 bases). Germline V gene lookup returns CDR1 SGHVS and CDR2 FNYEAQ. The CDR3 runs 13 residues. The V end lost 5 bases, the J end lost 5 bases, and 12 bases lay between the germline ends. The CDR3 DNA follows: TGTGCCAGCAGCATACAAGCAGGGACTGAAGCTTTCTTT. Translating it yields CASSIQAGTEAFF. Full variable domain (rest looked up from reference TRBV7-6 and TRBJ1-1): GAGVSQSPRYKVTKRGQDVALRCDPISGHVSLYWYRQALGQGPEFLTYFNYEAQQDKSGLPNDRFSAERPEGSISTLTIQRTEQRDSAMYRCASSIQAGTEAFFGQGTRLTVV.

This clone was recorded a few times. The rearrangement uses TRBV2 and TRBJ1-2; 10 bases fit TRBD1. The CDR3 is 14 residues long. The ends lost 6 bases at V and 8 bases at J; junction bases unmatched: 9. Per germline, CDR1 SNHLY and CDR2 FYNNEI. The CDR3 protein is CASRPMTGGTGYTF. The CDR3 DNA is TGTGCCAGCAGACCTATGACAGGGGGCACCGGCTACACCTTC.

This clone was seen many times. The DNA of the CDR3 is TGTGCCATCAGTGAGTCCCCAGATAATTCACCCCTCCACTTT. Translating gives CAISESPDNSPLHF. V and J are TRBV10-3 and TRBJ1-6; D is ambiguous. Germline V lookup: CDR1 ENHRY, CDR2 SYGVKD. The CDR3 has 14 residues. Trimming removed 0 bases at V and 5 bases at J, with 5 bases between.

Of note for this clone: This sample includes further DNA sequences coding for the same CDR3. V usage is TRBV6-5 and J usage is TRBJ2-7; 8 nucleotides line up with TRBD1. The germline CDR1 and CDR2 sequences are MNHEY and SVGAGI. V lost 0 bases, J lost 4 bases, and 8 bases stayed unmatched. The CDR3 has 16 amino acids. The CDR3 loop is CASSYSIGQGAYEQYF. Written as DNA, the CDR3 is TGTGCCAGCAGTTACTCGATTGGTCAGGGGGCTTACGAGCAGTACTTC.

This clone was counted once. The V gene is TRBV7-9, the J gene TRBJ2-2, with D uncertain. Germline assignment: CDR1 SEHNR and CDR2 FQNEAQ (reference sequence). Trimming stripped 1 base from V and 4 bases from J, with 4 bases between. This CDR3 region has 13 residues. The CDR3 coding sequence is TGTGCCAGCAGCTTAGTTCGCACCGGGGAGCTGTTTTTT. Encoded protein: CASSLVRTGELFF.